This TCR beta chain was captured in a study of T cells in Graves' hyperthyroidism and ophthalmopathy. In the study overall: At initial diagnosis, before any treatment had begun, peripheral blood was obtained.

Germline V lookup: CDR1 SEHNR, CDR2 FQNEAQ (reference sequence). CDR3 length equals 12 residues. Trimming took off 4 bases at V and 7 bases at J, with 8 bases between the two ends. There were TCR beta CDR3 regions amplified from RNA transcripts. TCR CDR3 underwent first-round RT-PCR with the HTBI primer set. MiXCR was run by TCRdb on the multiplex PCR reads, yielding one entry per CDR3 protein. Seen here are roughly 380,000 distinct CDR3 sequences, 12% to 15% observed once, and the top ten hold about 5%. The study defined stable Graves' hyperthyroidism as no ophthalmopathy progression within 18 months.

The sample was blood. V is TRBV7-9 and J is TRBJ1-3; D is uncertain. The TCR was taken from a young woman with Graves' hyperthyroidism. CDR3 coding DNA: TGTGCCAGCAGCTCACAGTGGAACACCATATATTTT. Protein product: CASSSQWNTIYF.